The source of this T cell receptor (beta chain) is a study of shared clonotypes between healthy human individuals. Notes on the study in general: Sequencing depth was predicted to influence how clonotypes are shared among donors. Generation probability values for non-shared clonotypes were lower than those for clonotypes shared by all four donors.

In germline, CDR1 is SGHRS, CDR2 YFSETQ. This CDR3 is built from 13 residues. V lost 0 bases, J lost 6 bases, and 10 bases lay in between. To note about this clone: What it recognizes is unknown. At the DNA level, this CDR3 is encoded by other sequences in the same sample as well.

Repertoires were generated with immunoSEQ multiplex PCR, while TCRdb's copy carries only in-frame clones and drops some. The sample holds over 1.4 million clones, roughly 96% seen once. This clonotype was sampled from a man aged 25 to 40 in good health. The rearrangement links TRBV5-1 to TRBJ2-7, with D possibly being TRBD2 (5 bases). Input material: naive CD4+ T cells sorted from blood. Sample subset: CD45RA+ positively selected. CDR3 region: CASSLAGRSEQYF. The CDR3 region has the DNA TGCGCCAGCAGCTTGGCTGGGAGAAGCGAGCAGTACTTC.